These 18 T cell receptor beta chains were sequenced from one sample in a study of blood T cell repertoires in COVID-19. The method was immunoSEQ multiplex PCR; TCRdb's version includes in-frame clones alone and lacks a portion of them. This table has 300,000 to 450,000 clones, 70% to 90% appearing once. The sequenced material came from PBMCs or T cells enriched from blood (not recorded which). Every receptor here comes from a woman younger than 30 who had recovered from COVID-19.

V and J are TRBV6-2 or TRBV6-3 and TRBJ1-1; D possibly corresponds to TRBD1 (5 bases). Per germline, CDR1 MNHEY and CDR2 SVGEGT. Deletions cut 5 bases from V and 4 bases from J, with 23 bases between. The CDR3 covers 17 residues. The DNA of the CDR3 is TGTGCCAGCAGTGAGGAAGCTTTTGGGGGGTCTGCCACTGAAGCTTTCTTT. It is translated as CASSEEAFGGSATEAFF.

This clone has a handful of counts. The V and J genes are TRBV9 and TRBJ2-3, with 11 bases fitting TRBD2. V trimming: 0 bases; J trimming: 0 bases; junction bases outside the gene matches: 6. Germline assignment: CDR1 SGDLS and CDR2 YYNGEE. The CDR3 is 18 residues long. The DNA of the CDR3 is TGTGCCAGCAGCGTAGCACTAGCGGGGGCCTTCAGCACAGATACGCAGTATTTT. Translated: CASSVALAGAFSTDTQYF.

This chain links TRBV7-2 with TRBJ2-1; tentatively, D is TRBD2 (6 bases). CDR1 and CDR2 from the germline V gene are SGHTA and FQGNSA. V lost 6 bases and J lost 9, with 15 bases in between. This CDR3 region has 13 residues. The CDR3 loop reads CASSPRLGGEQFF. In nucleotides, the CDR3 is TGTGCCAGCAGTCCTCGACTGGGAGGTGAGCAGTTCTTC.

The chain is built from TRBV25-1 and TRBJ1-6; D uncertain. The CDR3 runs 15 residues. Germline V gene lookup returns CDR1 MGHDK and CDR2 SYGVNS. Trimming left V 3 bases short and J 3 bases short, with 9 bases between. The CDR3: CASSDRRDYNSPLHF. CDR3 nucleotide sequence: TGTGCCAGCAGTGATCGGCGGGACTATAATTCACCCCTCCACTTT.

This clone was detected only once. The chain carries TRBV11-2 and TRBJ1-1; D call uncertain. The CDR3 is 11 residues long. Germline CDR1 SGHAT, CDR2 FQNNGV. V was shortened by 8 bases and J by 8 bases, with 12 bases between the two germline ends. CDR3 nucleotide sequence: TGTGCCAGCTCTTACCGAGCCGAAGCTTTCTTT. The encoded protein is CASSYRAEAFF.

This chain links TRBV11-2 with TRBJ1-2; 8 nucleotides align to TRBD1. The CDR3 extends over 14 amino acids. Losses at the gene ends were 5 bases for V and 6 bases for J; bases not matched to a gene: 8. The germline V gene encodes CDR1 SGHAT and CDR2 FQNNGV. CDR3 sequence: CASSDRDRKDGYTF. The CDR3 DNA reads TGTGCCAGCAGCGACCGGGACAGGAAAGATGGCTACACCTTC.

This chain connects TRBV27 to TRBJ2-7; TRBD1 is a possible D gene (5 bases). Germline V gene sequence: CDR1 MNHEY, CDR2 SMNVEV (reference sequence). The V end lost 4 bases, the J end lost 2 bases, and 24 bases lay between the germline ends. The CDR3 consists of 18 residues. CDR3 sequence reads: CASSSLRTLNKEPYEQYF. In DNA, the CDR3 is TGTGCCAGCAGTTCCCTGAGGACACTCAATAAGGAACCCTACGAGCAGTACTTC.

This clone showed up just once. The J gene is TRBJ1-2, the V gene TRBV2; no definite D call. V gave up 0 bases and J gave up 4 bases, with 9 bases separating them. This CDR3 has 14 residues. Per the germline V gene, CDR1 is SNHLY and CDR2 is FYNNEI. CDR3 sequence reads: CASSEASFPYGYTF. CDR3 coding DNA: TGTGCCAGCAGTGAAGCGTCCTTCCCCTATGGCTACACCTTC.

The chain couples TRBV20-1 to TRBJ2-3, with 7 bases matching TRBD1. Trimming removed 3 bases from V and 2 bases from J; junction bases left unmatched: 14. Germline CDR1 is DFQATT and CDR2 is SNEGSKA (reference sequence). CDR3 length: 17 residues. As DNA, the CDR3 is TGCAGTGCTAGTGATCCGGGACAGAAAGCTTTCACAGATACGCAGTATTTT. Translation gives CSASDPGQKAFTDTQYF.

This chain joins TRBV12-5 and TRBJ1-3; D is unresolved. The CDR3 is made up of 19 amino acids. Germline CDR1 LGHNT, CDR2 FRNRAP. The V and J ends lost 3 bases and 0 bases respectively, with 21 bases between them. The CDR3: CASGLKTILSAYSGNTIYF. The CDR3, as DNA: TGTGCTAGTGGTTTAAAAACTATTCTGAGCGCGTACTCTGGAAACACCATATATTTT.

The V gene is TRBV5-1, the J gene TRBJ2-5, with D possibly being TRBD1 (5 bases). The germline V gene encodes CDR1 SGHRS and CDR2 YFSETQ. V was trimmed by 6 bases and J by 5 bases, leaving 14 bases between them. The CDR3 loop spans 13 amino acids. The CDR3 spells CASTQAPGETQYF. CDR3 nucleotide sequence: TGCGCCAGCACCCAAGCCCCAGGGGAGACCCAGTACTTC.

The chain links TRBV11-3 to TRBJ2-1; 7 bases match TRBD1. The junction had 14 bases not matched to a gene; V was cut back by 5 bases and J by 10 bases. From germline, CDR1 is SGHNT and CDR2 YENEEA. The CDR3 loop spans 15 amino acids. In DNA, the CDR3 is TGTGCCAGCAGCCATAACTCGGTACAGGGGAACGAGCAGTTCTTC. This encodes CASSHNSVQGNEQFF.

The rearrangement joins TRBV6-4 to TRBJ2-3; 9 nucleotides line up with TRBD1. J was trimmed by 3 bases and V by 5 bases; bases with no gene match: 9. This CDR3 has 16 amino acids. Germline assignment: CDR1 MRHNA and CDR2 SNTAGT. The CDR3 DNA reads TGTGCCAGCAGTCAAGAGCCGGGACAGGGAACAGATACGCAGTATTTT. This translates into CASSQEPGQGTDTQYF.

This clone was seen more than once but under ten times. The J gene is TRBJ2-7, the V gene TRBV7-2; 11 bases map to TRBD2. The CDR3 length is 15 residues. V lost 5 bases, J lost 0 bases, and 3 bases stayed unmatched. Germline CDR1 reads SGHTA; CDR2 reads FQGNSA. The CDR3 sequence is CASSRSGGDSYEQYF. The CDR3 region has the DNA TGTGCCAGCAGCCGTAGCGGGGGGGACTCCTACGAGCAGTACTTC.

V usage is TRBV21-1 and J usage is TRBJ2-1; the D segment call TRBD2 is taken from the table without a DNA check. TRBV21-1 is recorded as a pseudogene. The CDR3 spans 16 residues. The CDR3 here is CASSSPVVLLSNEQFF. CDR3 DNA: TGTGCCAGCAGCTCTCCCGTGGTTCTGTTGAGCAATGAGCAGTTCTTC.

The gene calls are TRBV2 and TRBJ2-5, with D maybe TRBD1 (5 bases). Germline-derived CDR1 and CDR2 are SNHLY and FYNNEI. CDR3 length: 13 amino acids. V was cut by 6 bases and J by 5 bases, with 13 bases left in between. The CDR3 sequence is CASRQETLETQYF. The CDR3 nucleotides are TGTGCCAGCAGACAGGAGACCTTGGAGACCCAGTACTTC.

V is TRBV7-2 and J is TRBJ1-6; TRBD1 aligns across 7 bases. This CDR3 region has 15 residues. Trimming cost V 5 bases and J 10 bases; bases outside gene matches: 11. Germline V gene data show CDR1 as SGHTA and CDR2 as FQGNSA. CDR3 loop: CASSLQGGRGSPLHF. DNA of the CDR3: TGTGCCAGCAGCCTTCAGGGGGGCAGGGGATCACCCCTCCACTTT.

This clone appeared once. The CDR3 bases are TGTGCCAGCATCGCGGACAGGGGGAATGAAAAACTGTTTTTT. It yields the protein CASIADRGNEKLFF. The chain is built from TRBV2 and TRBJ1-4; 10 positions agree with TRBD1. V shed 7 bases, J shed 5 bases, and the junction held 4 bases outside the gene matches. Germline CDR1 is SNHLY and CDR2 is FYNNEI. The CDR3 totals 14 residues.